This TCR beta chain was sequenced for a study of patients and donors after allogeneic stem cell transplantation. TCRdb redid the calling of the RT-PCR reads with MiXCR, one entry per CDR3 protein. The profile shows about 960,000 distinct CDR3 sequences, approximately 18% of them singletons. Only a few counts were recorded for this clonotype. The length of the CDR3 is 13 residues. V dropped 10 bases and J dropped 3 bases, with 14 bases sitting between them. Germline lookup yields CDR1 ENHRY and CDR2 SYGVKD. The TCR originated in a human donor who was either an allogeneic HSCT recipient or a stem cell or donor lymphocyte infusion donor (not recorded which). It is not recorded whose cells these are; they may come from a transplant donor. V usage is TRBV10-3 and J usage is TRBJ2-3, with D perhaps matching TRBD2 (5 bases). The sequencing input was blood, either unsorted or a sorted T cell fraction (not recorded which). The CDR3 coding sequence is TGTGCCACCTGGGATACGGGGACAGATACGCAGTATTTT. Its protein is CATWDTGTDTQYF.